This T cell receptor (beta chain) was documented in a study of regulatory dendritic cells for organ transplantation. General observations from the study: Naive CD4+ and CD8+ repertoires were highly diverse; memory CD8+ was most oligoclonal. Regulatory dendritic cells appeared to expand memory CD8+ clones less than mature ones.

V dropped 1 base and J dropped 4; count of bases not matched to a gene: 9. CDR1 and CDR2 from the germline V gene are SGHDT and YYEEEE. There are 16 residues in the CDR3. This clone is labeled as medium-sized. Its specificity is not known. Allogeneic regulatory or mature dendritic cells were co-cultured for under six days with CFSE-labeled sorted T cells at 1:10. Assay used: immunoSEQ multiplex PCR; TCRdb lists only in-frame clones, some missing. Among roughly 4,200 clones, 60% were seen once, and the ten largest hold roughly a sixth. The gene calls are TRBV5-6 and TRBJ1-2; TRBD1 agrees at 8 bases. Specimen: memory CD8+ T cells from blood cultured with regulatory dendritic cells. The subset denotes: CD45RO+ memory T cells. This sequence was found in a human donor in good health. The chain's CDR3 is CASSLFLGDRIYGYTF. The DNA of the CDR3 is TGTGCCAGCAGCTTGTTTTTGGGGGACAGGATCTATGGCTACACCTTC.